Below are 27 T cell receptor beta chains sequenced from a single sample in a study of blood T cell repertoires in COVID-19. The assay was immunoSEQ multiplex PCR, and TCRdb's table has in-frame clones only and misses some. The sample shows about 120,000 clones, 85% of them seen only once. The sequenced material came from peripheral blood. The receptors originated from an elderly man with acute or convalescent COVID-19.

The chain uses TRBV5-6 and TRBJ2-1, with a tentative D call TRBD1 (6 bases). This CDR3 region has 14 residues. The germline CDR1 and CDR2 sequences are SGHDT and YYEEEE. With 4 bases removed from V and 3 bases from J, the gap between germline ends came to 11 bases. CDR3 nucleotide sequence: TGTGCCAGCAGCGAGGACAGACTCTACAATGAGCAGTTCTTC. Encoded protein: CASSEDRLYNEQFF.

The V and J genes are TRBV6-1 and TRBJ1-1; the D gene is possibly TRBD1 (6 bases). This CDR3 is 15 amino acids long. Germline V CDR1 and CDR2: MNHNS, SASEGT. The V end lost 5 bases, the J end lost 5 bases, and 18 bases lay between the germline ends. The CDR3 loop is CASSPHSAQGTEAFF. The CDR3 region has the DNA TGTGCCAGCAGTCCGCACAGCGCCCAGGGGACTGAAGCTTTCTTT.

The chain carries TRBV25-1 and TRBJ2-5; maybe TRBD1 (6 bases). V lost 4 bases and J lost 6, with 12 bases in between. CDR3 size: 13 residues. Germline V gene lookup returns CDR1 MGHDK and CDR2 SYGVNS. The CDR3 DNA is TGTGCCAGCAGTGTTACAGGGAAGCAGACCCAGTACTTC. Translated: CASSVTGKQTQYF.

The chain carries TRBV9 and TRBJ1-2; 7 nucleotides line up with TRBD1. The V gene's germline CDR1 is SGDLS and CDR2 YYNGEE. The CDR3 loop spans 16 amino acids. The ends lost 0 bases at V and 8 bases at J; junction bases unmatched: 13. The CDR3 nucleotides read TGTGCCAGCAGCGTAGCAGTGGGACAGCCTGGGCGGGGCTACACCTTC. It yields the protein CASSVAVGQPGRGYTF. The full variable domain, rest sourced from reference TRBV9 and TRBJ1-2, is DSGVTQTPKHLITATGQRVTLRCSPRSGDLSVYWYQQSLDQGLQFLIQYYNGEERAKGNILERFSAQQFPDLHSELNLSSLELGDSALYFCASSVAVGQPGRGYTFGSGTRLTVV.

The V call is TRBV5-5, the J call TRBJ1-2; TRBD1 matches 8 bases. The CDR3 spans 16 residues. V was pared by 0 bases and J by 7 bases, with 11 bases of the junction left unmatched. Germline assignment: CDR1 SGHKS and CDR2 YYEKEE (reference sequence). The CDR3 DNA sequence: TGTGCCAGCAGCTTGGTCGGGGCAGGGGGCATTGGTGGCTACACCTTC. It encodes CASSLVGAGGIGGYTF.

The V gene is TRBV18, the J gene TRBJ1-1; 10 positions match TRBD1. Germline V gives CDR1 KGHSH, CDR2 LQKENI. The CDR3 runs 18 residues. Trimming removed 3 bases from V and 0 bases from J; junction bases left unmatched: 10. CDR3 sequence: CASSPDGTGDFMNTEAFF. The CDR3, as DNA: TGTGCCAGCTCACCCGACGGGACAGGGGACTTCATGAACACTGAAGCTTTCTTT.

This chain uses TRBV4-2 with TRBJ2-4; perhaps TRBD2 as D (5 bases). The V gene's germline CDR1 is LGHNA and CDR2 YNFKEQ. The V and J ends lost 0 bases and 4 bases respectively, with 13 bases between them. CDR3 length: 16 residues. For the CDR3, the DNA is TGTGCCAGCAGCCAAGATTCGGAGGCGAGGAAAAACATTCAGTACTTC. Translated: CASSQDSEARKNIQYF.

The V call is TRBV27, the J call TRBJ2-5; possibly TRBD2 for D (5 bases). V was pared by 6 bases and J by 9 bases, with 20 bases between. The germline V gene encodes CDR1 MNHEY and CDR2 SMNVEV (reference sequence). This CDR3 contains 14 residues. This CDR3 reads CASRPGSGGGAQYF. The CDR3 DNA sequence: TGTGCCAGCAGACCTGGAAGCGGTGGTGGGGCCCAGTACTTC.

The gene calls are TRBV18 and TRBJ1-5, with 9 bases lining up with TRBD1. Per germline, CDR1 KGHSH and CDR2 LQKENI. The CDR3 covers 16 residues. After removal of 6 bases from V and 4 bases from J, the junction contained 10 bases not matched to a gene. CDR3 region: CASSRGGTGTNQPQHF. Written as DNA, the CDR3 is TGTGCCAGCTCTCGAGGTGGGACAGGGACAAATCAGCCCCAGCATTTT. Full variable domain (missing parts from reference TRBV18 and TRBJ1-5): NAGVMQNPRHLVRRRGQEARLRCSPMKGHSHVYWYRQLPEEGLKFMVYLQKENIIDESGMPKERFSAEFPKEGPSILRIQQVVRGDSAAYFCASSRGGTGTNQPQHFGDGTRLSIL.

CDR3 protein: CASSEAGPREQFF. The CDR3, as DNA: TGCGCCAGCAGTGAGGCGGGTCCTAGGGAGCAGTTCTTC. J is TRBJ2-1 and V is TRBV10-2, with TRBD2 as a possible D gene (5 bases). The V and J ends lost 2 bases and 10 bases respectively, with 12 bases between them. The CDR3 covers 13 residues. Germline CDR1 WSHSY, CDR2 SAAADI.

The chain is built from TRBV7-2 and TRBJ2-5; possibly TRBD1 for D (5 bases). CDR1 and CDR2 from the germline V gene are SGHTA and FQGNSA. The germline V and J ends were trimmed by 1 base and 5 bases, with 11 bases remaining between them. This CDR3 is built from 14 residues. CDR3 in amino acids: CASSLGLGRETQYF. CDR3 nucleotide sequence: TGTGCCAGCAGCTTAGGTTTGGGGCGGGAGACCCAGTACTTC.

The chain is built from TRBV7-8 and TRBJ1-3, with 7 nucleotides matching TRBD1. This CDR3 has 15 residues. CDR1 and CDR2 from the germline V gene are SGHVS and FQNEAQ. Losses at the gene ends were 3 bases for V and 2 bases for J; bases not matched to a gene: 4. The CDR3 reads CASSLVGGTGNTIYF. The CDR3, as DNA: TGTGCCAGCAGCTTGGTAGGGGGCACTGGAAACACCATATATTTT.

This chain uses TRBV5-1 with TRBJ1-6; D may be TRBD1 (6 bases). Trimming removed 4 bases from V and 6 bases from J, with 17 bases in between. CDR1 is SGHRS, CDR2 YFSETQ, per germline. CDR3 size: 16 residues. DNA of the CDR3: TGCGCCAGCAGCAGAGAAACCGGGACAACTAATTCACCCCTCCACTTT. Amino acid sequence: CASSRETGTTNSPLHF.

The V gene is TRBV12-3 or TRBV12-4, the J gene TRBJ1-6; D gene unclear. CDR3 length: 13 amino acids. V was pared by 6 bases and J by 9 bases, with 12 bases between. The CDR3 DNA reads TGTGCCAGCAGCCGGGAATCTGTTTCACCCCTCCACTTT. This codes for CASSRESVSPLHF.

The rearrangement links TRBV7-9 to TRBJ1-6, with D maybe TRBD1 (5 bases). The CDR3 runs 14 residues. The V gene's germline CDR1 is SEHNR and CDR2 FQNEAQ (reference sequence). V lost 6 bases and J lost 9, with 15 bases in between. The CDR3 DNA sequence: TGTGCCAGCAGAGAGGAAGGGGTAGGTTCACCCCTCCACTTT. Translation gives CASREEGVGSPLHF. Together with reference TRBV7-9 and TRBJ1-6, the CDR3 gives the full variable domain: DTGVSQNPRHKITKRGQNVTFRCDPISEHNRLYWYRQTLGQGPEFLTYFQNEAQLEKSRLLSDRFSAERPKGSFSTLEIQRTEQGDSAMYLCASREEGVGSPLHFGNGTRLTVT.

The chain recombines TRBV7-2 with TRBJ1-2, with D tentatively TRBD1 (6 bases). Germline lookup yields CDR1 SGHTA and CDR2 FQGNSA. CDR3 size: 15 residues. Trimming took off 0 bases at V and 4 bases at J, with 12 bases between the two ends. CDR3 sequence reads: CASSLAGAVGYGYTF. The CDR3 DNA reads TGTGCCAGCAGCTTAGCGGGGGCGGTAGGCTATGGCTACACCTTC.

The CDR3 nucleotides are TGTGCCAGCTCACCCCTGGGGCCAGCGGGGACTAACAATGAGCAGTTCTTC. This codes for CASSPLGPAGTNNEQFF. The chain couples TRBV18 to TRBJ2-1, with 7 bases identical to TRBD2. Trimming cost V 3 bases and J 5 bases; bases outside gene matches: 13. CDR1 is KGHSH, CDR2 LQKENI, per germline. This CDR3 has 17 amino acids. The full variable domain, its missing parts supplied by reference TRBV18 and TRBJ2-1, is NAGVMQNPRHLVRRRGQEARLRCSPMKGHSHVYWYRQLPEEGLKFMVYLQKENIIDESGMPKERFSAEFPKEGPSILRIQQVVRGDSAAYFCASSPLGPAGTNNEQFFGPGTRLTVL.

This clone was recorded once. The chain combines TRBV9 with TRBJ1-6; D call uncertain. The V gene's germline CDR1 is SGDLS and CDR2 YYNGEE. This CDR3 has 14 residues. V gave up 4 bases and J gave up 7 bases, with 12 bases separating them. Here the CDR3 DNA reads TGTGCCAGCAGCTTTGGGCAGGTGAATTCACCCCTCCACTTT. This gives the protein CASSFGQVNSPLHF.

Comment on this clone: The sample has other DNA sequences that encode this CDR3 too. The CDR3 protein is CASWTSGGPNTGELFF. CDR3 DNA sequence: TGCGCCAGCTGGACTAGCGGGGGACCGAACACCGGGGAGCTGTTTTTT. The chain uses TRBV5-1 and TRBJ2-2; 13 bases agree with TRBD2. Germline V gene sequence: CDR1 SGHRS, CDR2 YFSETQ. The CDR3 has 16 amino acids. V dropped 7 bases and J dropped 0; count of bases not matched to a gene: 3. The complete variable domain, with remaining parts taken from reference TRBV5-1 and TRBJ2-2, reads KAGVTQTPRYLIKTRGQQVTLSCSPISGHRSVSWYQQTPGQGLQFLFEYFSETQRNKGNFPGRFSGRQFSNSRSEMNVSTLELGDSALYLCASWTSGGPNTGELFFGEGSRLTVL.

This chain joins TRBV5-1 and TRBJ1-4; the D is unclear. V gave up 4 bases and J gave up 8 bases, with 9 bases separating them. This CDR3 is 12 amino acids long. CDR1 and CDR2 from the germline V gene are SGHRS and YFSETQ. CDR3 coding DNA: TGCGCCAGCAGCCCTAGCGGGGAAAAACTGTTTTTT. Its protein product is CASSPSGEKLFF.

This clone was found a few times. This chain joins TRBV30 and TRBJ1-2; 7 nucleotides agree with TRBD1. Unmatched junction bases numbered 8, after V lost 5 bases and J lost 2 bases. Germline assignment: CDR1 GTSNPN and CDR2 SVGIG (reference sequence). The length of the CDR3 is 14 residues. CDR3 loop: CAWATDRRNYGYTF. CDR3 nucleotide sequence: TGTGCCTGGGCGACGGACAGGAGGAACTATGGCTACACCTTC.

This sequence joins TRBV28 and TRBJ2-5; 10 bases align to TRBD2. V lost 5 bases and J lost 4; bases outside the gene matches: 4. The germline V gene has CDR1 MDHEN and CDR2 SYDVKM. This CDR3 comprises 14 residues. The chain's CDR3 is CASSGAGGRETQYF. The CDR3 nucleotides read TGTGCCAGCAGTGGAGCGGGAGGGCGAGAGACCCAGTACTTC.

The chain couples TRBV7-3 to TRBJ2-2; 11 bases are a match to TRBD2. V dropped 5 bases and J dropped 6; count of bases not matched to a gene: 5. Germline CDR1 is SGHTA and CDR2 is FQGTGA. This CDR3 has 15 residues. The CDR3 reads CASSPQLAGAGELFF. The CDR3 nucleotides read TGTGCCAGCAGCCCCCAACTAGCGGGGGCCGGGGAGCTGTTTTTT.

The CDR3 DNA is TGTGCCAGCAGTCGAAGCGGGTATTACAATGAGCAGTTCTTC. This encodes CASSRSGYYNEQFF. The rearrangement links TRBV7-8 to TRBJ2-1; possibly TRBD2 for D (6 bases). V was clipped by 6 bases and J by 4 bases, with 13 bases between them. Per the germline V gene, CDR1 is SGHVS and CDR2 is FQNEAQ. This CDR3 region has 14 residues.

V gene TRBV4-3 combines with J gene TRBJ1-5; tentatively, D is TRBD1 (6 bases). The V and J ends lost 3 bases and 3 bases respectively, with 24 bases between them. CDR1 and CDR2 (germline): LGHNA, YSLEER. CDR3 length: 19 residues. The CDR3 loop is CASSQTYLQGRPINQPQHF. The CDR3 nucleotides read TGCGCCAGCAGCCAGACATACCTACAGGGCCGGCCAATCAATCAGCCCCAGCATTTT.

This chain links TRBV6-5 with TRBJ1-1; 10 nucleotides align to TRBD1. The CDR3 consists of 15 residues. Germline trimming cut 7 bases from V and 5 bases from J; bases unmatched to any gene: 10. Germline V CDR1 and CDR2: MNHEY, SVGAGI. This chain's CDR3 is CASTRDRGSGTEAFF. The CDR3 nucleotides are TGTGCCAGCACCCGGGACAGGGGCTCCGGGACTGAAGCTTTCTTT.

The chain carries TRBV7-9 and TRBJ2-2, with D tentatively TRBD2 (5 bases). Trimming left V 5 bases short and J 7 bases short, with 17 bases between. Germline CDR1 SEHNR, CDR2 FQNEAQ (reference sequence). This CDR3 comprises 15 residues. The CDR3 is CASSTRVISSGELFF. CDR3 nucleotides: TGTGCCAGCAGCACGAGGGTGATTTCGAGCGGGGAGCTGTTTTTT.